The clone carrying this T cell receptor (beta chain) was detected only a few times. Its matching antigen is unknown. Researchers ran the PCR with 60 Vbeta and 13 Jbeta primers. This table comes from immunoSEQ multiplex PCR, and its TCRdb copy is limited to in-frame clones, with some not included. Here the sample spans about 120,000 clones, roughly 80% being singletons. This specimen comes from a study of cytomegalovirus exposure and HLA in healthy donors. Study in general: A prior study identified 110 million or so unique TCR beta sequences from roughly 180 million T cells. From HLA-typed donors, an early data release held approximately 85 million unique TCRs. Study-wide results and limits: The study recorded 150 to 200 TCR beta chains that were cytomegalovirus-associated. Most of the TCR beta V segments (in an earlier analysis) were productive either about 87% or about 30% of the time.

The clonotype was recovered from a man between 60 and 75 years old in good health and CMV-seropositive. Sequencing used PBMCs.

The chain's CDR3 is CASSTMTGAGYTF. For the CDR3, the DNA is TGTGCCAGTAGTACCATGACAGGGGCTGGCTACACCTTC. The chain links TRBV19 to TRBJ1-2; 8 nucleotides align to TRBD1. The J segment lost 7 bases and the V segment lost 4 bases, leaving 5 bases of the junction unmatched. From germline, CDR1 is LNHDA and CDR2 SQIVND (reference sequence). This CDR3 spans 13 amino acids.